Presented here are 28 T cell receptor beta chains from one specimen sequenced in a study of blood T cell repertoires in COVID-19. TCRdb's table, derived via immunoSEQ multiplex PCR, lists solely in-frame clones and lacks some. In the table there are tens of thousands of clones, more than 65% of which are singletons. Material for sequencing was peripheral blood. These receptors were collected from a man older than 75 with acute or convalescent COVID-19.

The table lists this clone with a few counts. The chain is built from TRBV18 and TRBJ2-2; D may be TRBD2 (6 bases). CDR3 size: 14 residues. Germline V gene data show CDR1 as KGHSH and CDR2 as LQKENI. Trimming shortened V by 6 bases and J by 1 base, and 9 bases separated the two germline ends. The CDR3 loop is CASSPRENTGELFF. DNA of the CDR3: TGTGCCAGCTCTCCGCGGGAGAACACCGGGGAGCTGTTTTTT. Supplemented by reference TRBV18 and TRBJ2-2, the full variable domain reads NAGVMQNPRHLVRRRGQEARLRCSPMKGHSHVYWYRQLPEEGLKFMVYLQKENIIDESGMPKERFSAEFPKEGPSILRIQQVVRGDSAAYFCASSPRENTGELFFGEGSRLTVL.

J is TRBJ2-5 and V is TRBV14; 10 positions agree with TRBD2. Losses at the gene ends were 1 base for V and 6 bases for J; bases not matched to a gene: 5. The CDR3 runs 15 residues. The V gene's germline CDR1 is SGHDN and CDR2 FVKESK. CDR3 in DNA: TGTGCCAGCAGCCAAGGGCTAGCGGGAGTAAAGACCCAGTACTTC. It translates to CASSQGLAGVKTQYF.

The chain joins TRBV27 to TRBJ1-5; 7 nucleotides agree with TRBD1. CDR1 and CDR2 from the germline V gene are MNHEY and SMNVEV (reference sequence). V dropped 8 bases and J dropped 0; count of bases not matched to a gene: 7. The CDR3 covers 15 residues. CDR3 in amino acids: CASADRVYSNQPQHF. In nucleotides, the CDR3 is TGTGCCAGCGCCGACAGGGTTTATAGCAATCAGCCCCAGCATTTT.

This clone was seen more than once but under ten times. V and J are TRBV19 and TRBJ2-2; 10 bases align to TRBD2. This CDR3 has 16 residues. Germline V gene sequence: CDR1 LNHDA, CDR2 SQIVND (reference sequence). Trimming at V came to 5 bases and at J to 1 base, leaving 4 bases not matched to a gene. The CDR3 loop is CASSSRLAGNTGELFF. DNA of the CDR3: TGTGCCAGTAGTTCCCGACTAGCGGGGAACACCGGGGAGCTGTTTTTT.

This clone was seen once. This chain connects TRBV27 to TRBJ1-2; the D gene is possibly TRBD1 (5 bases). The CDR3 contains 14 residues. Germline V CDR1 and CDR2: MNHEY, SMNVEV (reference sequence). Trimming took off 2 bases at V and 10 bases at J, with 17 bases between the two ends. CDR3 DNA sequence: TGTGCCAGCAGTTTAACCTGGGGGGGGTCCTCCTACACCTTC. Translating it yields CASSLTWGGSSYTF.

This chain joins TRBV4-1 and TRBJ2-3; TRBD2 agrees at 8 bases. With V trimmed by 3 bases and J by 4 bases, 3 bases remained unmatched. Germline V lookup: CDR1 MGHRA, CDR2 YSYEKL. The CDR3 contains 14 residues. CDR3 loop: CASSHLRGADTQYF. The CDR3 DNA sequence: TGCGCCAGCAGCCATTTGCGGGGGGCAGATACGCAGTATTTT.

This clone was counted only a few times. The CDR3 DNA reads TGTGCCAGTAGTATAGGATCGGGAGGGAGCTCCTACAATGAGCAGTTCTTC. Its protein product is CASSIGSGGSSYNEQFF. The rearrangement joins TRBV19 to TRBJ2-1; 8 positions agree with TRBD2. This CDR3 has 17 residues. V dropped 1 base and J dropped 0; count of bases not matched to a gene: 5. CDR1 is LNHDA and CDR2 is SQIVND in the germline V gene (reference sequence).

The V and J genes are TRBV14 and TRBJ2-7; TRBD1 aligns across 8 bases. Looked up from germline, CDR1 is SGHDN and CDR2 is FVKESK. With 4 bases clipped from V and 1 base from J, the junction kept 6 bases outside the gene matches. The length of the CDR3 is 15 residues. CDR3 sequence: CASSRSQGASYEQYF. The CDR3 bases are TGTGCCAGCAGCCGAAGTCAGGGGGCGTCCTACGAGCAGTACTTC.

This sequence joins TRBV3-1 (or the pseudogene TRBV3-2) and TRBJ2-2; a possible D gene is TRBD2 (5 bases). Per germline, CDR1 LGHDT and CDR2 YNNKEL (reference sequence). Trimming shortened V by 0 bases and J by 7 bases, and 9 bases separated the two germline ends. The CDR3 loop spans 14 amino acids. The chain's CDR3 is CASSQDRRFGELFF. In DNA, the CDR3 is TGTGCCAGCAGCCAAGATCGGAGGTTCGGGGAGCTGTTTTTT.

The genes are TRBV28 and TRBJ2-7; D uncertain. This CDR3 contains 13 residues. Deletions cut 4 bases from V and 2 bases from J, with 9 bases between. Germline loops: CDR1 MDHEN, CDR2 SYDVKM. The CDR3 sequence: CASSSPSPYEQYF. The DNA of the CDR3 is TGTGCCAGCAGTTCCCCCTCTCCCTACGAGCAGTACTTC.

In this sample, this clone turned up many times. The rearrangement joins TRBV2 to TRBJ1-6, with a weak D call TRBD1 (6 bases). The CDR3 contains 12 residues. Trimming took off 7 bases at V and 7 bases at J, with 8 bases between the two ends. Germline V gene sequence: CDR1 SNHLY, CDR2 FYNNEI. In DNA, the CDR3 is TGTGCCAGCATGGACAGCAATTCACCCCTCCACTTT. It translates to CASMDSNSPLHF.

The chain recombines TRBV2 with TRBJ1-1; D is unresolved. This CDR3 has 14 residues. Per the germline V gene, CDR1 is SNHLY and CDR2 is FYNNEI. The V end lost 5 bases, the J end lost 1 base, and 11 bases lay between the germline ends. CDR3 nucleotides: TGTGCCAGCAGTAGGGAGAAAGCGAACACTGAAGCTTTCTTT. This encodes CASSREKANTEAFF.

This clone has at least ten counts. The chain joins TRBV19 to TRBJ1-5, with D tentatively TRBD1 (6 bases). CDR1 and CDR2 (germline): LNHDA, SQIVND (reference sequence). V lost 7 bases, J lost 4 bases, and 17 bases lay in between. The CDR3 has 15 residues. In DNA form, the CDR3 reads TGTGCCAGTACCCCTTCAGGGGCCCGAAATCAGCCCCAGCATTTT. Translation: CASTPSGARNQPQHF.

The chain combines TRBV6-1 with TRBJ2-1, with 7 nucleotides matching TRBD2. V trimming: 2 bases; J trimming: 5 bases; junction bases outside the gene matches: 6. CDR1 MNHNS and CDR2 SASEGT come from the germline V gene. The CDR3 length is 15 residues. CDR3 sequence: CASSEPGRAHNEQFF. The CDR3 nucleotides read TGTGCCAGCAGTGAACCTGGGAGGGCCCACAATGAGCAGTTCTTC.

CDR3 DNA sequence: TGTGCCAGCAGCCAAGGAACAGGGACGACAGATACGCAGTATTTT. Translating gives CASSQGTGTTDTQYF. The rearrangement uses TRBV3-1 (or the pseudogene TRBV3-2) and TRBJ2-3; possibly TRBD1 for D (6 bases). V dropped 1 base and J dropped 3 bases, with 11 bases sitting between them. The V gene's germline CDR1 is LGHDT and CDR2 YNNKEL (reference sequence). The CDR3 is 15 residues long.

The chain carries TRBV5-5 and TRBJ2-5, with 8 bases lining up with TRBD1. The CDR3 is 15 residues long. From germline, CDR1 is SGHKS and CDR2 YYEKEE (reference sequence). J lost 5 bases, V lost 0 bases, and 6 bases had no gene match. CDR3 DNA sequence: TGTGCCAGCAGCTTGGTGGGGACAGGAGGGGAGACCCAGTACTTC. Residues: CASSLVGTGGETQYF.

V gene TRBV5-6 combines with J gene TRBJ1-5, with D unresolved. There are 12 residues in the CDR3. The V gene lost 3 bases and the J gene lost 5 bases, with 6 bases spanning the gap. Germline CDR1 reads SGHDT; CDR2 reads YYEEEE. The CDR3 here is CASSSSDQPQHF. CDR3 nucleotide sequence: TGTGCCAGCAGCTCTTCGGATCAGCCCCAGCATTTT.

Turning to this clone: Within the sample, other DNA sequences also encode this same CDR3. The chain recombines TRBV18 with TRBJ2-1, with 7 bases lining up with TRBD1. This CDR3 contains 17 residues. Unmatched junction bases numbered 11, after V lost 6 bases and J lost 0 bases. The germline CDR1 and CDR2 sequences are KGHSH and LQKENI. The DNA for the CDR3 is TGTGCCAGCTCCTTAGGGGGCCGGCGCAGCTCCTACAATGAGCAGTTCTTC. Its translation: CASSLGGRRSSYNEQFF.

V is TRBV11-2 and J is TRBJ2-4, with 7 bases identical to TRBD2. The V gene end was trimmed by 5 bases and the J gene end by 3 bases; junction bases not matched to a gene: 4. Germline loops: CDR1 SGHAT, CDR2 FQNNGV. The CDR3 covers 14 residues. The CDR3 loop is CASSASSGKNIQYF. The DNA for the CDR3 is TGTGCCAGCAGCGCGTCTAGCGGCAAAAACATTCAGTACTTC.

V gene TRBV5-4 combines with J gene TRBJ1-1; no clear D gene. This CDR3 has 13 residues. V shed 1 base and J shed 1 base, with 5 bases lying between them. Germline V gene sequence: CDR1 SGHNT, CDR2 YYREEE (reference sequence). CDR3 sequence reads: CASSLSSNTEAFF. The CDR3, as DNA: TGTGCCAGCAGCTTGTCATCGAACACTGAAGCTTTCTTT. The full variable domain, with the rest looked up from reference TRBV5-4 and TRBJ1-1, is ETGVTQSPTHLIKTRGQQVTLRCSSQSGHNTVSWYQQALGQGPQFIFQYYREEENGRGNFPPRFSGLQFPNYSSELNVNALELDDSALYLCASSLSSNTEAFFGQGTRLTVV.

This rearrangement joins TRBV9 to TRBJ1-3; TRBD1 might be the D (5 bases). V was shortened by 0 bases and J by 7 bases, with 17 bases between the two germline ends. The CDR3 length is 16 residues. In germline, CDR1 is SGDLS, CDR2 YYNGEE. The CDR3 bases are TGTGCCAGCAGCGTAGAGGGCTCGGGGGGACCCAACACCATATATTTT. This codes for CASSVEGSGGPNTIYF. Full variable domain (remainder filled in from reference TRBV9 and TRBJ1-3): DSGVTQTPKHLITATGQRVTLRCSPRSGDLSVYWYQQSLDQGLQFLIQYYNGEERAKGNILERFSAQQFPDLHSELNLSSLELGDSALYFCASSVEGSGGPNTIYFGEGSWLTVV.

The rearrangement joins TRBV3-1 (or the pseudogene TRBV3-2) to TRBJ2-3; possibly TRBD2 for D (5 bases). Germline V CDR1 and CDR2: LGHDT, YNNKEL (reference sequence). V dropped 4 bases and J dropped 2 bases, with 7 bases sitting between them. The CDR3 spans 13 residues. The CDR3 here is CASSRGFTDTQYF. The CDR3 DNA sequence: TGTGCCAGCAGCCGAGGGTTCACAGATACGCAGTATTTT.

This clone showed up just once. J is TRBJ2-5 and V is TRBV5-5; D perhaps matches TRBD2 (5 bases). V was pared by 6 bases and J by 5 bases, with 17 bases between. The CDR3 extends over 14 amino acids. Germline V lookup: CDR1 SGHKS, CDR2 YYEKEE (reference sequence). CDR3 nucleotide sequence: TGTGCCAGCACCCGGGAACCCCGAAGGGAGACCCAGTACTTC. Its translation is CASTREPRRETQYF.

The chain employs TRBV6-2 or TRBV6-3 and TRBJ2-3, with 7 bases aligning to TRBD2. Germline V CDR1 and CDR2: MNHEY, SVGEGT. The ends lost 0 bases at V and 6 bases at J; junction bases unmatched: 9. The CDR3 is 16 residues long. The CDR3 DNA reads TGTGCCAGCAGTTACTCTCCGGGACTAACCACCGATACGCAGTATTTT. This translates into CASSYSPGLTTDTQYF.

The chain uses TRBV7-3 and TRBJ2-1, with TRBD2 matching over 10 bases. The V gene end was trimmed by 5 bases and the J gene end by 4 bases; junction bases not matched to a gene: 11. The germline V gene encodes CDR1 SGHTA and CDR2 FQGTGA. The CDR3 sequence is 17 residues long. The CDR3 bases are TGTGCCAGCAGCCCTACCATACTAGCGGGAAGTTACAATGAGCAGTTCTTC. It specifies CASSPTILAGSYNEQFF.

This chain uses TRBV28 with TRBJ1-6, with a possible D match to TRBD1 (5 bases). CDR1 is MDHEN and CDR2 is SYDVKM in the germline V gene. The V end lost 0 bases, the J end lost 6 bases, and 9 bases lay between the germline ends. CDR3 length: 15 amino acids. CDR3 sequence: CASSLWGQGNSPLHF. The CDR3 nucleotides read TGTGCCAGCAGTTTATGGGGGCAGGGTAATTCACCCCTCCACTTT.

The chain has TRBV15 and TRBJ2-1, with 7 nucleotides matching TRBD2. V was pared by 0 bases and J by 0 bases, with 2 bases of the junction left unmatched. The CDR3 is 16 residues long. Germline V CDR1 and CDR2: LNHNV, YYDKDF (reference sequence). CDR3 DNA: TGTGCCACCAGCAGAGAGCTAGCGGTCTCCTACAATGAGCAGTTCTTC. Translating it yields CATSRELAVSYNEQFF.

In this sample, this clone turned up once. The genes are TRBV18 and TRBJ2-2; a weak D match, TRBD1 (6 bases). Germline values: CDR1 KGHSH, CDR2 LQKENI. The CDR3 totals 14 residues. Between the trimmed V and J ends, which lost 3 bases and 5 bases, there was a span of 10 bases. The CDR3 spells CASSPSQGTGELFF. CDR3 nucleotide sequence: TGTGCCAGCTCACCGAGTCAGGGGACCGGGGAGCTGTTTTTT.